These 20 T cell receptor beta chains were all obtained from the same sample, sequenced in a study of T cells after yellow fever vaccination. TCRdb ran MiXCR on the 5' RACE reads and lists one entry per CDR3 protein. This sample has more than 300,000 distinct CDR3 sequences, with over 8.5% found just once. Sequences were derived from CD4+ T cells sorted from PBMCs, sampled 45 days after the yellow fever booster vaccination. The receptors stem from a man younger than 35 who received the YFV17D yellow fever vaccine.

This clonotype was detected ten times or more. The chain is built from TRBV4-1 and TRBJ2-3; D ambiguous. Germline V gene data show CDR1 as MGHRA and CDR2 as YSYEKL. This CDR3 comprises 12 residues. Deletions cut 6 bases from V and 2 bases from J, with 6 bases between. The CDR3 bases are TGCGCCAGCAGTGGCTACACAGATACGCAGTATTTT. Translated: CASSGYTDTQYF.

This clonotype was counted between two and nine times. The gene calls are TRBV10-3 and TRBJ2-6; D possibly corresponds to TRBD1 (6 bases). CDR1 is ENHRY and CDR2 is SYGVKD in the germline V gene. Trimming removed 6 bases at V and 3 bases at J, with 15 bases between. CDR3 length: 16 residues. Written as DNA, the CDR3 is TGTGCCATCAGAGACGTAGGACAGCTTGGGGCCAACGTCCTGACTTTC. Amino acids: CAIRDVGQLGANVLTF.

In DNA form, the CDR3 reads TGTGCCAGCGGACAGGGACGGCCGAACACTGAAGCTTTCTTT. Encoded protein: CASGQGRPNTEAFF. J is TRBJ1-1 and V is TRBV27; TRBD1 aligns across 8 bases. The germline V gene has CDR1 MNHEY and CDR2 SMNVEV (reference sequence). The length of the CDR3 is 14 residues. The J segment lost 1 base and the V segment lost 8 bases, leaving 6 bases of the junction unmatched.

A word on this clonotype: A read error may produce the germline difference seen at one junction end. The chain carries TRBV7-2 and TRBJ1-5; D not resolved. This CDR3 is 14 amino acids long. Germline CDR1 and CDR2: SGHTA and FQGNSA. The CDR3 here is CASSLLSISPPVDF. The CDR3 coding sequence is TGTGCCAGCAGCTTACTTTCAATATCTCCACCGGTCGATTTT. Variable domain in full (rest from reference TRBV7-2 and TRBJ1-5): GAGVSQSPSNKVTEKGKDVELRCDPISGHTALYWYRQSLGQGLEFLIYFQGNSAPDKSGLPSDRFSAERTGGSVSTLTIQRTQQEDSAVYLCASSLLSISPPVDFGDGTRLSIL.

This sequence joins TRBV11-2 and TRBJ2-7, with a tentative D call TRBD1 (6 bases). The germline CDR1 and CDR2 sequences are SGHAT and FQNNGV. V lost 5 bases and J 4 bases, leaving 15 bases between the germline ends. CDR3 length equals 14 residues. CDR3 amino acids: CASSENRVRYEQYF. The CDR3 coding sequence is TGTGCCAGCAGCGAAAACAGGGTGAGGTACGAGCAGTACTTC.

The table lists this clonotype with a few counts. A read error may account for a junction end that differs from germline. V gene TRBV12-3 or TRBV12-4 combines with J gene TRBJ1-2, with D tentatively TRBD1 (5 bases). The length of the CDR3 is 12 residues. The CDR3 loop reads CASSFADRPRVF. DNA for the CDR3: TGTGCCAGCAGTTTCGCCGACCGACCCAGGGTCTTC.

The rearrangement joins TRBV7-9 to TRBJ1-5; tentative D call: TRBD1 (5 bases). The CDR3 sequence is 13 residues long. Looked up from germline, CDR1 is SEHNR and CDR2 is FQNEAQ (reference sequence). Trimming took 5 bases from V and 5 from J, leaving 10 bases between them. In nucleotides, the CDR3 is TGTGCCAGCAGCCGTGTGGGGGATCAGCCCCAGCATTTT. Its translation: CASSRVGDQPQHF.

The CDR3 reads CASSLSHSYEQYV. As DNA, the CDR3 is TGTGCCAGCAGTTTGAGCCACTCCTACGAGCAGTACGTC. This chain connects TRBV28 to TRBJ2-7; unclear D gene. CDR1 is MDHEN, CDR2 SYDVKM, per germline. Trimming took off 3 bases at V and 0 bases at J, with 6 bases between the two ends. The CDR3 has 13 amino acids.

The chain joins TRBV7-2 to TRBJ1-1; D is unresolved. CDR1 and CDR2 (germline): SGHTA, FQGNSA. This CDR3 region has 15 residues. Between the trimmed V and J ends, which lost 1 base and 1 base, there was a span of 10 bases. Here the CDR3 DNA reads TGTGCCAGCAGCTTAGGGGATAAAAAGAACACTGAAGCTTTCTTT. It is translated as CASSLGDKKNTEAFF. Together with reference TRBV7-2 and TRBJ1-1, the CDR3 gives the full variable domain: GAGVSQSPSNKVTEKGKDVELRCDPISGHTALYWYRQSLGQGLEFLIYFQGNSAPDKSGLPSDRFSAERTGGSVSTLTIQRTQQEDSAVYLCASSLGDKKNTEAFFGQGTRLTVV.

This clonotype was recorded a few times. The chain joins TRBV7-2 to TRBJ2-7; TRBD2 agrees at 11 bases. The CDR3 has 14 amino acids. The germline V gene encodes CDR1 SGHTA and CDR2 FQGNSA. V shed 5 bases and J 2 bases; nucleotides not matched to a gene: 2. The CDR3 loop is CASSVSGGAYEQYV. The CDR3 coding sequence is TGTGCCAGCAGCGTTAGCGGGGGGGCCTACGAGCAGTACGTC.

This clonotype showed up many times. This chain links TRBV5-1 with TRBJ2-4; D is uncertain. CDR3 length equals 16 residues. V gave up 0 bases and J gave up 0 bases, with 10 bases separating them. Germline V lookup: CDR1 SGHRS, CDR2 YFSETQ. This chain's CDR3 is CASSLGNSVAKNIQYF. For the CDR3, the DNA is TGCGCCAGCAGCTTGGGTAACAGCGTAGCCAAAAACATTCAGTACTTC.

There are a few counts of this clonotype. This chain links TRBV4-3 with TRBJ2-3, with D unclear. V dropped 0 bases and J dropped 0 bases, with 7 bases sitting between them. The CDR3 extends over 15 amino acids. The germline V gene encodes CDR1 LGHNA and CDR2 YSLEER. The CDR3 loop is CASSQEPTSTDTQYF. DNA of the CDR3: TGCGCCAGCAGCCAAGAACCCACGAGCACAGATACGCAGTATTTT.

Turning to this clonotype: The junction differs from germline at one of its ends, possibly a read error. The CDR3, as DNA: TGTGCCTGGGGGACAGAGCTTCGGGTGGACTTC. The encoded protein is CAWGTELRVDF. V gene TRBV30 combines with J gene TRBJ2-7, with TRBD1 identical over 7 bases. CDR3 length: 11 amino acids. Germline values: CDR1 GTSNPN, CDR2 SVGIG (reference sequence).

There are a few counts of this clonotype. The V gene is TRBV14, the J gene TRBJ1-2, with D perhaps TRBD1 (6 bases). The germline CDR1 and CDR2 sequences are SGHDN and FVKESK. Trimming stripped 1 base from V and 5 bases from J, with 14 bases between. The CDR3 is 15 residues long. The CDR3 region has the DNA TGTGCCAGCAGCCAAGGGGGGGCAAGAGGATATGGCTACACCTTC. As protein: CASSQGGARGYGYTF.

This clonotype occurred many times. The gene calls are TRBV6-2 or TRBV6-3 and TRBJ2-5, with D perhaps matching TRBD2 (6 bases). The CDR3 spans 14 residues. Trimming cost V 0 bases and J 7 bases, with 12 bases left between them. Germline lookup yields CDR1 MNHEY and CDR2 SVGEGT. As DNA, the CDR3 is TGTGCCAGCAGTTACTCAGGGACTTCTGGGACCCAGTACTTC. Its protein product is CASSYSGTSGTQYF.

The chain uses TRBV7-2 and TRBJ2-3; tentative D call: TRBD2 (6 bases). CDR1 and CDR2 (germline): SGHTA, FQGNSA. This CDR3 is 17 amino acids long. Trimming took 0 bases from V and 2 from J, leaving 15 bases between them. This CDR3 reads CASSLASGLKNTDTQYF. CDR3 DNA: TGTGCCAGCAGCTTAGCATCGGGACTGAAAAACACAGATACGCAGTATTTT.

The chain links TRBV7-2 to TRBJ2-3, with 9 positions matching TRBD2. The junction had 10 bases not matched to a gene; V was cut back by 2 bases and J by 1 base. The V gene's germline CDR1 is SGHTA and CDR2 FQGNSA. The CDR3 covers 18 residues. The CDR3 sequence is CASSLSSRASGGTDTQYF. The CDR3, as DNA: TGTGCCAGCAGCTTATCATCAAGAGCTAGCGGGGGCACAGATACGCAGTATTTT.

This clonotype has just a few counts. The J gene is TRBJ2-3, the V gene TRBV25-1; D is possibly TRBD1 (6 bases). The CDR3 spans 14 residues. Germline V CDR1 and CDR2: MGHDK, SYGVNS. Between the trimmed V and J ends, which lost 3 bases and 2 bases, there was a span of 9 bases. CDR3 sequence reads: CASSDRGPTDTQYF. For the CDR3, the DNA is TGTGCCAGCAGTGACAGGGGTCCCACAGATACGCAGTATTTT.

This clonotype was seen only a few times. V is TRBV5-1 and J is TRBJ2-2; no firm D call. This CDR3 spans 14 amino acids. Trimming shortened V by 0 bases and J by 8 bases, and 11 bases separated the two germline ends. Germline CDR1 is SGHRS and CDR2 is YFSETQ. This chain's CDR3 is CASSLAQIQGELFF. CDR3 DNA: TGCGCCAGCAGCTTGGCCCAAATCCAGGGGGAGCTGTTTTTT.

The chain combines TRBV4-1 with TRBJ2-3; D uncertain. With 3 bases removed from V and 2 bases from J, the gap between germline ends came to 21 bases. Germline V gene sequence: CDR1 MGHRA, CDR2 YSYEKL. The CDR3 contains 18 residues. The CDR3 is CASSQISSLLIPTDTQYF. The CDR3 DNA is TGCGCCAGCAGCCAGATCTCCTCTTTACTGATCCCCACAGATACGCAGTATTTT.